Below are 30 T cell receptor beta chains sequenced from a single sample in a study of T cell changes during pregnancy in multiple sclerosis. Generated by immunoSEQ multiplex PCR, the TCRdb table keeps only in-frame clones and is missing some. The data contain tens of thousands of clones, over 85% of them singletons. Here the sequenced sample was CD8+ T cells from peripheral blood mononuclear cells, taken after pregnancy. These receptors were collected from a female donor with multiple sclerosis, enrolled in a pregnancy study.

The count of this clone is one. This chain links TRBV19 with TRBJ2-7, with 8 bases aligning to TRBD1. The CDR3 is 15 amino acids. V shed 1 base and J 2 bases; nucleotides not matched to a gene: 4. Germline values: CDR1 LNHDA, CDR2 SQIVND (reference sequence). This chain's CDR3 is CASSIGDRTTYEQYF. The CDR3 DNA sequence: TGTGCCAGTAGTATAGGGGACAGGACTACCTACGAGCAGTACTTC.

This rearrangement joins TRBV14 to TRBJ2-5, with D hard to call. The CDR3 runs to 13 residues. The germline V and J ends were trimmed by 3 bases and 5 bases, with 10 bases remaining between them. The germline V gene has CDR1 SGHDN and CDR2 FVKESK. In DNA form, the CDR3 reads TGTGCCAGCAGCCACCAACAAATGGAGACCCAGTACTTC. Translation: CASSHQQMETQYF. Using reference TRBV14 and TRBJ2-5 for the parts outside the CDR3, the full variable domain is EAGVTQFPSHSVIEKGQTVTLRCDPISGHDNLYWYRRVMGKEIKFLLHFVKESKQDESGMPNNRFLAERTGGTYSTLKVQPAELEDSGVYFCASSHQQMETQYFGPGTRLLVL.

The V gene is TRBV7-9, the J gene TRBJ2-2, with D tentatively TRBD2 (6 bases). The CDR3 sequence is 13 residues long. Germline CDR1 SEHNR, CDR2 FQNEAQ (reference sequence). V lost 1 base and J 10 bases, leaving 10 bases between the germline ends. The DNA for the CDR3 is TGTGCCAGCAGCTTAGGAGGGGAGGTGGAGCTGTTTTTT. Its protein product is CASSLGGEVELFF.

The chain links TRBV29-1 to TRBJ2-1; TRBD2 matches at 14 bases. This CDR3 is built from 17 residues. V trimming: 5 bases; J trimming: 0 bases; junction bases outside the gene matches: 6. In germline, CDR1 is SQVTM, CDR2 ANQGSEA. The CDR3 spells CSVRGTSGSNSYNEQFF. The DNA of the CDR3 is TGCAGCGTTCGTGGGACTAGCGGGAGTAACTCCTACAATGAGCAGTTCTTC.

The V call is TRBV19, the J call TRBJ2-3; D gene uncertain. The V end lost 4 bases, the J end lost 4 bases, and 9 bases lay between the germline ends. The CDR3 consists of 13 residues. The germline V gene encodes CDR1 LNHDA and CDR2 SQIVND (reference sequence). The CDR3 spells CASSTYGSDTQYF. CDR3 nucleotides: TGTGCCAGTAGTACCTACGGGTCAGATACGCAGTATTTT.

The chain uses TRBV9 and TRBJ2-5; 10 bases map to TRBD2. CDR3 size: 16 residues. With 3 bases clipped from V and 5 bases from J, the junction kept 10 bases outside the gene matches. Germline V gives CDR1 SGDLS, CDR2 YYNGEE. The CDR3 sequence: CASSDQIAGGWETQYF. CDR3 in DNA: TGTGCCAGCAGCGATCAGATAGCGGGGGGATGGGAGACCCAGTACTTC.

The chain combines TRBV5-1 with TRBJ1-2, with 7 bases fitting TRBD1. J was trimmed by 3 bases and V by 0 bases; bases with no gene match: 2. CDR3 size: 14 residues. In germline, CDR1 is SGHRS, CDR2 YFSETQ. The CDR3 loop reads CASSLGGQHYGYTF. CDR3 coding DNA: TGCGCCAGCAGCTTGGGGGGACAGCACTATGGCTACACCTTC.

The chain joins TRBV4-1 to TRBJ1-1; D is uncertain. V was pared by 1 base and J by 0 bases, with 9 bases between. This CDR3 is built from 15 residues. CDR1 is MGHRA and CDR2 is YSYEKL in the germline V gene. The CDR3 is CASSQVAVMNTEAFF. CDR3 in DNA: TGCGCCAGCAGCCAAGTTGCAGTCATGAACACTGAAGCTTTCTTT.

The J gene is TRBJ2-2, the V gene TRBV6-5; D is possibly TRBD1 (5 bases). Germline CDR1 is MNHEY and CDR2 is SVGAGI. V was pared by 3 bases and J by 6 bases, with 8 bases between. The CDR3 is made up of 13 amino acids. CDR3 nucleotide sequence: TGTGCCAGCAGTTATAGGGGTTCCGGGGAGCTGTTTTTT. This sequence encodes CASSYRGSGELFF.

V and J are TRBV5-1 and TRBJ2-5; 8 bases are shared with TRBD1. CDR1 is SGHRS, CDR2 YFSETQ, per germline. Unmatched junction bases numbered 10, after V lost 4 bases and J lost 5 bases. CDR3 length: 15 residues. The CDR3, as DNA: TGCGCCAGCAGCCCACGGACAGGGCGGGGCGAGACCCAGTACTTC. Amino acid sequence: CASSPRTGRGETQYF.

This sequence joins TRBV6-5 and TRBJ2-7; 7 bases are shared with TRBD1. V shed 4 bases, J shed 2 bases, and the junction held 5 bases outside the gene matches. CDR1 and CDR2 from the germline V gene are MNHEY and SVGAGI. CDR3 length equals 14 residues. The CDR3 nucleotides are TGTGCCAGCAGTTCCTCCGGGACAGCCTACGAGCAGTACTTC. Its translation: CASSSSGTAYEQYF.

The chain links TRBV13 to TRBJ2-5; tentatively, D is TRBD2 (6 bases). Trimming cost V 2 bases and J 1 base, with 17 bases left between them. Germline lookup yields CDR1 PRHDT and CDR2 FYEKMQ (reference sequence). This CDR3 comprises 17 residues. Here the CDR3 DNA reads TGTGCCAGCAGCTTAAGGGGACTCAACGTTTTCCAAGAGACCCAGTACTTC. Encoded protein: CASSLRGLNVFQETQYF.

The gene calls are TRBV7-9 and TRBJ1-2, with 9 bases identical to TRBD1. CDR1 and CDR2 (germline): SEHNR, FQNEAQ (reference sequence). V lost 3 bases and J lost 8; bases outside the gene matches: 10. This CDR3 comprises 15 residues. CDR3 DNA sequence: TGTGCCAGCAGCTTCCGGGACAGGGATTTGGTCGGCTACACCTTC. Its translation is CASSFRDRDLVGYTF.

The CDR3 loop reads CASSLLTGGTEAFF. The CDR3 DNA is TGTGCCAGCAGTTTATTGACAGGGGGAACTGAAGCTTTCTTT. This chain links TRBV27 with TRBJ1-1; 9 bases agree with TRBD1. V was pared by 1 base and J by 5 bases, with 2 bases of the junction left unmatched. The CDR3 extends over 14 amino acids. The germline gives CDR1 MNHEY, CDR2 SMNVEV (reference sequence).

This rearrangement joins TRBV28 to TRBJ1-2; 7 positions agree with TRBD1. With V trimmed by 5 bases and J by 4 bases, 7 bases remained unmatched. The CDR3 contains 14 residues. From germline, CDR1 is MDHEN and CDR2 SYDVKM. CDR3 DNA sequence: TGTGCCAGCAGTGACCGGGACAGCCCCTATGGCTACACCTTC. Translation gives CASSDRDSPYGYTF.

Worth noting for this clone: The sample has other DNA sequences that encode this CDR3 too. This chain links TRBV9 with TRBJ2-2; TRBD2 matches at 7 bases. V was pared by 0 bases and J by 4 bases, with 0 bases of the junction left unmatched. Germline assignment: CDR1 SGDLS and CDR2 YYNGEE. This CDR3 comprises 14 residues. CDR3 bases: TGTGCCAGCAGCGTAGGGGGGGGCACCGGGGAGCTGTTTTTT. Protein: CASSVGGGTGELFF.

The chain employs TRBV13 and TRBJ2-7, with D perhaps matching TRBD2 (6 bases). This CDR3 is 12 amino acids long. Germline V gene sequence: CDR1 PRHDT, CDR2 FYEKMQ (reference sequence). V lost 0 bases and J lost 8, with 8 bases in between. The CDR3 loop is CASSLGGRQQYF. DNA for the CDR3: TGTGCCAGCAGCTTAGGGGGGAGGCAGCAGTACTTC.

The rearrangement links TRBV29-1 to TRBJ1-1; D gene ambiguous. This CDR3 is 11 amino acids long. V was clipped by 1 base and J by 11 bases, with 11 bases between them. Germline V gives CDR1 SQVTM, CDR2 ANQGSEA. DNA of the CDR3: TGCAGCGTTGAAGCTCGGGTCGCCGCTTTCTTT. Translation gives CSVEARVAAFF.

This chain connects TRBV19 to TRBJ1-1, with 9 positions matching TRBD1. Trimming took 5 bases from V and 3 from J; bases not matched to a gene: 4. The V gene's germline CDR1 is LNHDA and CDR2 SQIVND (reference sequence). This CDR3 has 14 amino acids. The CDR3 coding sequence is TGTGCCAGTAGTTTACAGGGGGCCGACACTGAAGCTTTCTTT. Protein product: CASSLQGADTEAFF. Together with reference TRBV19 and TRBJ1-1, the CDR3 gives the full variable domain: DGGITQSPKYLFRKEGQNVTLSCEQNLNHDAMYWYRQDPGQGLRLIYYSQIVNDFQKGDIAEGYSVSREKKESFPLTVTSAQKNPTAFYLCASSLQGADTEAFFGQGTRLTVV.

This chain joins TRBV7-8 and TRBJ1-1; TRBD1 matches at 12 bases. The germline V gene encodes CDR1 SGHVS and CDR2 FQNEAQ. The CDR3 has 15 residues. Trimming cost V 6 bases and J 5 bases; bases outside gene matches: 7. CDR3 bases: TGTGCCAGCAGGCGGGACAGGGGGCGAAGGACTGAAGCTTTCTTT. Translation gives CASRRDRGRRTEAFF.

Within the sample, this clone is medium-sized. V is TRBV13 and J is TRBJ2-7, with D possibly matching TRBD2 (6 bases). V lost 1 base and J lost 0, with 13 bases in between. The germline V gene encodes CDR1 PRHDT and CDR2 FYEKMQ (reference sequence). The CDR3 loop spans 16 amino acids. The CDR3 is CASSLVAGPSSYEQYF. Here the CDR3 DNA reads TGTGCCAGCAGCTTAGTTGCGGGACCCAGCTCCTACGAGCAGTACTTC.

This sequence joins TRBV4-1 and TRBJ1-1; 7 bases match TRBD1. The CDR3 is made up of 14 amino acids. V dropped 3 bases and J dropped 5; count of bases not matched to a gene: 6. The germline V gene has CDR1 MGHRA and CDR2 YSYEKL. The DNA of the CDR3 is TGCGCCAGCAGCCAGCGACAGGGTGGAACTGAAGCTTTCTTT. Translating it yields CASSQRQGGTEAFF.

The chain has TRBV28 and TRBJ1-2, with D possibly being TRBD1 (5 bases). Germline V gene sequence: CDR1 MDHEN, CDR2 SYDVKM. Trimming left V 5 bases short and J 2 bases short, with 15 bases between. The CDR3 totals 15 residues. The CDR3 sequence: CASSARWGGNYGYTF. In DNA form, the CDR3 reads TGTGCCAGCAGTGCCCGGTGGGGGGGGAACTATGGCTACACCTTC.

The rearrangement joins TRBV6-5 to TRBJ1-5; D call uncertain. This CDR3 is 14 amino acids long. The V gene's germline CDR1 is MNHEY and CDR2 SVGAGI. V lost 5 bases and J lost 10, with 18 bases in between. DNA of the CDR3: TGTGCCAGCAGTCCTATTGAGTTCGGGTACCCCCAGCATTTT. This gives the protein CASSPIEFGYPQHF.

This chain connects TRBV6-6 to TRBJ2-5; a possible D gene is TRBD2 (6 bases). Trimming removed 6 bases at V and 2 bases at J, with 13 bases between. There are 14 residues in the CDR3. Germline loops: CDR1 MNHNY, CDR2 SVGAGI (reference sequence). The CDR3 region is CASSRGTFQETQYF. In DNA, the CDR3 is TGTGCCAGCAGCCGCGGGACTTTTCAAGAGACCCAGTACTTC.

This clone was picked up one time. The chain links TRBV5-1 to TRBJ2-3; the match to TRBD1 covers 7 bases. This CDR3 contains 16 residues. Germline lookup yields CDR1 SGHRS and CDR2 YFSETQ. With 5 bases clipped from V and 2 bases from J, the junction kept 11 bases outside the gene matches. The chain's CDR3 is CASSPGTVFVTDTQYF. In DNA, the CDR3 is TGCGCCAGCAGTCCCGGGACAGTTTTCGTCACAGATACGCAGTATTTT.

With regard to this clone: This CDR3 is also generated by other DNA sequences in the sample. V usage is TRBV7-3 and J usage is TRBJ2-7, with 13 bases aligning to TRBD2. This CDR3 is built from 14 residues. Per the germline V gene, CDR1 is SGHTA and CDR2 is FQGTGA. Trimming cost V 8 bases and J 6 bases; bases outside gene matches: 7. The CDR3 protein is CASSPRLAGGEQYF. CDR3 nucleotide sequence: TGTGCCAGCTCCCCCCGACTAGCGGGGGGCGAGCAGTACTTC.

The J gene is TRBJ2-3, the V gene TRBV5-6; 8 nucleotides agree with TRBD1. The J segment lost 1 base and the V segment lost 2 bases, leaving 6 bases of the junction unmatched. This CDR3 is built from 16 residues. Per the germline V gene, CDR1 is SGHDT and CDR2 is YYEEEE. DNA of the CDR3: TGTGCCAGCAGCTTTACAGGGGGTGGTGGCACAGATACGCAGTATTTT. This sequence encodes CASSFTGGGGTDTQYF.

The chain links TRBV5-1 to TRBJ1-5, with TRBD1 matching over 7 bases. Germline assignment: CDR1 SGHRS and CDR2 YFSETQ. V was clipped by 3 bases and J by 3 bases; unmatched bases: 6. The CDR3 sequence is 15 residues long. This CDR3 reads CASSSTGEINQPQHF. CDR3 in DNA: TGCGCCAGCAGCTCTACAGGGGAGATCAATCAGCCCCAGCATTTT. The entire variable domain, with the rest obtained from reference TRBV5-1 and TRBJ1-5, is as follows: KAGVTQTPRYLIKTRGQQVTLSCSPISGHRSVSWYQQTPGQGLQFLFEYFSETQRNKGNFPGRFSGRQFSNSRSEMNVSTLELGDSALYLCASSSTGEINQPQHFGDGTRLSIL.

The chain is built from TRBV7-3 and TRBJ2-3, with 10 nucleotides matching TRBD2. The germline V gene has CDR1 SGHTA and CDR2 FQGTGA. V lost 4 bases and J lost 4; bases outside the gene matches: 5. The CDR3 has 15 residues. The CDR3 here is CASSSLAGDPDTQYF. The CDR3 DNA is TGTGCCAGCAGCTCGCTAGCGGGAGATCCAGATACGCAGTATTTT.